The rows below give T cell receptor beta chains drawn from one sample of a study of blood T cell repertoires in COVID-19. Generated by immunoSEQ multiplex PCR, the TCRdb table keeps only in-frame clones and is missing some. The table has 25,000 to 35,000 clones, roughly nine tenths seen once. Input material: peripheral blood. Source of these receptors: a human donor with active COVID-19. The donor label of this sample is uncertain. Each CDR3 is given with its conserved first and last residue. A D gene is named only where the DNA matches it firmly. Size values are once, few and many counts, or a class for expanded clones, and some rows have none.

d_call	clone_size	cdr3_length	v_call	j_call	cdr3_nt	cdr3_aa
TRBD1	-	14	TRBV5-4	TRBJ1-4	TGTGCCAGCAGCTTACAAGGACAGGGGGAAAAACTGTTTTTT	CASSLQGQGEKLFF
TRBD1	-	15	TRBV4-1	TRBJ2-7	TGCGCCAGCAGCCAACGGGGGACAGGGATGAACGAGCAGTACTTC	CASSQRGTGMNEQYF
-	once	17	TRBV5-1	TRBJ2-6	TGCGCCAGCAGCTTGGTTGTGGGCATTGGTGGGGCCAACGTCCTGACTTTC	CASSLVVGIGGANVLTF
TRBD1	-	14	TRBV5-6	TRBJ2-5	TGTGCCAGCAGCGGCGACAGGGGGCGAGAGACCCAGTACTTC	CASSGDRGRETQYF
-	-	15	TRBV19	TRBJ2-5	TGTGCCAGTAGGGGGGGGCGATTCGACTGGGAGACCCAGTACTTC	CASRGGRFDWETQYF
-	once	12	TRBV25-1	TRBJ2-3	TGTGCCAGCGTAATAAGCACAGATACGCAGTATTTT	CASVISTDTQYF
TRBD1	-	15	TRBV3-1/TRBV3-2	TRBJ1-1	TGTGCCAGCAGCCAATCCGAGGGGGCCTCCACCGGGGCTTTCTTT	CASSQSEGASTGAFF
-	-	14	TRBV10-3	TRBJ1-1	TGTGCCATCAGTGAGGGACAGAAGAACACTGAAGCTTTCTTT	CAISEGQKNTEAFF
TRBD1	-	15	TRBV9	TRBJ1-2	TGTGCCAGCAGCGTAGACAGGGGGTTAGACTATGGCTACACCTTC	CASSVDRGLDYGYTF
-	-	15	TRBV15	TRBJ1-4	TGTGCCACCAGCGGCCATATAAGTCTTAATGAAAAACTGTTTTTT	CATSGHISLNEKLFF
TRBD1	-	15	TRBV19	TRBJ2-1	TGTGCCAGTAGCCCAACAGGGGGAGTGCGCAATGAGCAGTTCTTC	CASSPTGGVRNEQFF
-	-	12	TRBV29-1	TRBJ2-1	TGCAGCGTTCGGATCGAGGGCAATGAGCAGTTCTTC	CSVRIEGNEQFF
-	medium-sized	13	TRBV2	TRBJ1-6	TGTGCCACCAGACAGACGAATAATTCACCCCTCCACTTT	CATRQTNNSPLHF
-	medium-sized	15	TRBV5-4	TRBJ2-3	TGTGCCAGCAGTCCGGGACACACCCTCACAGATACGCAGTATTTT	CASSPGHTLTDTQYF
-	-	16	TRBV5-4	TRBJ2-5	TGTGCCAGCAGCTTTGGTGGACGAGGGGGCCAAGAGACCCAGTACTTC	CASSFGGRGGQETQYF
-	-	13	TRBV7-2	TRBJ1-1	TGTGCCAGCAGCTTAGAGTGGAGCACTGAAGCTTTCTTT	CASSLEWSTEAFF
TRBD2	-	15	TRBV5-1	TRBJ2-2	TGCGCCAGCAGCTCTAGCGGGAGCGGCACCGGGGAGCTGTTTTTT	CASSSSGSGTGELFF
TRBD1	few	15	TRBV9	TRBJ2-1	TGTGCCAGCAGCGTAGAGGGGACAGCGAGAAATGAGCAGTTCTTC	CASSVEGTARNEQFF
-	once	11	TRBV6-5	TRBJ1-1	TGTGCCAGCACCTACCGGGGGGGAGCTTTCTTT	CASTYRGGAFF
-	-	15	TRBV7-9	TRBJ2-3	TGTGCCAGCAGCTTATCGGGGTATCGCACAGATACGCAGTATTTT	CASSLSGYRTDTQYF
TRBD1	-	15	TRBV4-1	TRBJ1-1	TGCGCCAGCAGCCAAGTGGTCACAGGGGACCGTGAAGCTTTCTTT	CASSQVVTGDREAFF
TRBD1	-	17	TRBV7-6	TRBJ1-6	TGTGCCAGCAGCTTAGAGGACAGGAGCTCCTATAATTCACCCCTCCACTTT	CASSLEDRSSYNSPLHF
-	-	18	TRBV7-8	TRBJ2-2	TGTGCCAGCAGCTTAGACGTTCGTGACACCGATTTCACCGGGGAGCTGTTTTTT	CASSLDVRDTDFTGELFF
TRBD1	-	16	TRBV10-2	TRBJ1-6	TGCGCCAGCAGTGAAATATCGACAGGGGACGATTCACCCCTCCACTTT	CASSEISTGDDSPLHF
-	-	13	TRBV14	TRBJ1-2	TGTGCCAGCAGCCAAGATCGACTCGCAGCCTACACCTTC	CASSQDRLAAYTF
-	-	19	TRBV24-1	TRBJ2-7	-	CATSGRVPPVIRTLQGTYF
TRBD1	-	17	TRBV10-3	TRBJ2-7	TGTGCCATCAGTGAGTCAACGGGGACAGGGGCCCCCTACGAGCAGTACTTC	CAISESTGTGAPYEQYF
-	-	15	TRBV5-5	TRBJ2-2	TGTGCCAGCAGTCAGACAGTTACTACCCCCGGGGAGCTGTTTTTT	CASSQTVTTPGELFF
-	once	14	TRBV7-3	TRBJ2-3	TGTGCCAGCAGCTTAAACGGTGATTTAGATACGCAGTATTTT	CASSLNGDLDTQYF
TRBD1	-	16	TRBV6-2/TRBV6-3	TRBJ2-2	TGTGCCAGCAGCCGACTAGGGACAGGAAGAACCGGGGAGCTGTTTTTT	CASSRLGTGRTGELFF
TRBD2	-	16	TRBV7-7	TRBJ2-7	TGTGCTAGCAGCCCCGGGACTAGCGGGGCATACCACGAGCAGTACTTC	CASSPGTSGAYHEQYF
-	-	14	TRBV7-8	TRBJ1-1	TGTGCCAGCAGCTTAGCCAGGGAAAGGACTGAAGCTTTCTTT	CASSLARERTEAFF
TRBD1	-	16	TRBV19	TRBJ2-2	TGTGCCAGTAGTATAAAGGACAGGGTGGGCACCGGGGAGCTGTTTTTT	CASSIKDRVGTGELFF
-	-	15	TRBV25-1	TRBJ1-1	TGTGCCAGCAGTGATACCACAGGGCCGAACACTGAAGCTTTCTTT	CASSDTTGPNTEAFF
-	-	15	TRBV7-9	TRBJ1-6	TGTGCCAGCAGCTTACTGTCCTCCTATAATTCACCCCTCCACTTT	CASSLLSSYNSPLHF
-	-	15	TRBV5-1	TRBJ2-3	TGCGCCAGCAGCCAGGTCACGGCGAACAGTGTTACGCAGTATTTT	CASSQVTANSVTQYF
TRBD1	-	14	TRBV6-5	TRBJ1-2	TGTGCCAGTTTCCGACAGGGGGCCCTCTATGGCTACACCTTC	CASFRQGALYGYTF
TRBD2	-	15	TRBV5-1	TRBJ2-3	TGCGCCAGCAGCTTGGCTAGCGGGGCCACAGATACGCAGTATTTT	CASSLASGATDTQYF
-	medium-sized	15	TRBV6-5	TRBJ1-1	TGTGCCAGCCCCGGACAACAAAGTGGGGACACTGAAGCTTTCTTT	CASPGQQSGDTEAFF
-	-	13	TRBV28	TRBJ2-7	TGTGCCAGCAGTCCTATCGGGGGCTACGAGCAGTACTTC	CASSPIGGYEQYF